These T cell receptor beta chains were read from a single sample in a study of blood T cell repertoires in COVID-19. Using immunoSEQ multiplex PCR, the repertoire was profiled, and TCRdb retains in-frame clones only, with some absent. This sample yields about 40,000 clones, of which 70% to 90% are seen a single time; 15% to 20% belongs to the top ten. The sample was peripheral blood. The receptors stem from a man between 45 and 60 years old in a cohort sampled during active COVID-19. The CDR3 runs from the conserved cysteine through the conserved F or W. The D gene is left open where the match is weak. Only part of the rows carry a size: once, few, many, or a class if the clone is expanded.

j_call	v_call	d_call	clone_size	cdr3_nt	cdr3_aa
TRBJ2-1	TRBV6-2/TRBV6-3	TRBD2	few	TGTGCCAGCAGTAACACCGCCGGGCTAGCGGAAGAGCAGTTCTTC	CASSNTAGLAEEQFF
TRBJ2-5	TRBV11-2	.	once	TGTGCCAGCAGCTTAGATTTGGGTTCCGGGGAGACCCAGTACTTC	CASSLDLGSGETQYF
TRBJ2-7	TRBV4-1	.	.	TGCGCCAGCAGCCAAGCCCCCCTCGGGACATCGTACGAGCAGTACTTC	CASSQAPLGTSYEQYF
TRBJ2-3	TRBV18	.	.	TGTGCCAGCTCACCAGGGCAGGGTGCAGATACGCAGTATTTT	CASSPGQGADTQYF
TRBJ2-4	TRBV5-6	.	.	TGTGCCAGCAGCTTGGTCCTTGCGGGAAACATTCAGTACTTC	CASSLVLAGNIQYF
TRBJ1-3	TRBV5-5	.	.	TGTGCCAGCAGCCAGGGTGCCTTTACTGGAAACACCATATATTTT	CASSQGAFTGNTIYF
TRBJ2-5	TRBV7-7	.	few	TGTGCTAGCAGCTTAGCGGAGACTTGGGAGACCCAGTACTTC	CASSLAETWETQYF
TRBJ2-5	TRBV7-3	TRBD2	.	TGTGCCAGCAGCCACGGTATAGCGGGGGGCCGGGAGACCCAGTACTTC	CASSHGIAGGRETQYF
TRBJ2-1	TRBV7-2	TRBD2	.	TGTGCCAGCAGCTTAGCGGGACTAGCGGGGTTCCTTTTAGATGAGCAGTTCTTC	CASSLAGLAGFLLDEQFF
TRBJ2-1	TRBV5-4	TRBD2	.	TGTGCCAGCAGCTTGGCAGCGGGAGGGTACAATGAGCAGTTCTTC	CASSLAAGGYNEQFF
TRBJ2-1	TRBV2	TRBD2	.	TGTGCCAGCAGCTCCGCGACTAGCGGGGGGGACAATGAGCAGTTCTTC	CASSSATSGGDNEQFF
TRBJ1-2	TRBV6-5	TRBD1	.	TGTGCCAGCAGTTACTCTCCGACGGGACAGGGATATGGCTACACCTTC	CASSYSPTGQGYGYTF
TRBJ2-5	TRBV24-1	TRBD1	.	TGTGCCACCAGTGATCCTCGGACAGGGGGCCAAGAGACCCAGTACTTC	CATSDPRTGGQETQYF
TRBJ1-4	TRBV18	.	.	TGTGCCAGCTCACCATTCCAAGGGGATGAAAAACTGTTTTTT	CASSPFQGDEKLFF
TRBJ1-1	TRBV30	.	.	TGTGCCTGGAGCTGGAGCGGGTGGGACACTGAAGCTTTCTTT	CAWSWSGWDTEAFF
TRBJ2-5	TRBV11-3	.	.	TGTGCCAGCAGCTTACGCTGGGGGGGGCAAGGGACCCAGTACTTC	CASSLRWGGQGTQYF
TRBJ1-1	TRBV11-2	.	.	TGTGCCAGCAGCTTAGGTTGGAGGAGGATGGCTTTCTTT	CASSLGWRRMAFF
TRBJ1-2	TRBV23-1	.	once	TGCGCCAGCAGTCACTGGGGCCATTCTAACTATGGCTACACCTTC	CASSHWGHSNYGYTF
TRBJ1-3	TRBV27	.	.	TGTGCCAGCAGACCAACAGGGTTTGGAAACACCATATATTTT	CASRPTGFGNTIYF
TRBJ1-1	TRBV6-6	TRBD1	few	TGTGCCAGCAGCCAGGGGGTAGTGGCTTTCTTT	CASSQGVVAFF
TRBJ2-1	TRBV24-1	.	.	TGTGCCACCAGTCATGTAGGGGTCGTTGAGCAGTTCTTC	CATSHVGVVEQFF
TRBJ2-5	TRBV29-1	.	few	TGCAGCGTTGCTGAGGAGACCCAGTACTTC	CSVAEETQYF
TRBJ2-5	TRBV5-1	TRBD1	.	TGCGCCAGCAGCTTTAACAGGGGTCAAGAGACCCAGTACTTC	CASSFNRGQETQYF
TRBJ2-7	TRBV11-3	TRBD1	.	TGTGCCAGCAGCCGGGACAGGGCTTACGAGCAGTACTTC	CASSRDRAYEQYF
TRBJ1-5	TRBV6-6	TRBD1	.	TGTGCCAGCAGTTATGGACAGGGGGGGAATCAGCCCCAGCATTTT	CASSYGQGGNQPQHF
TRBJ1-1	TRBV5-4	.	.	TGTGCCAGCCTCTCTGTAGGGCGGGACACTGAAGCTTTCTTT	CASLSVGRDTEAFF
TRBJ1-6	TRBV7-9	TRBD1	.	TGTGCCAGCAGCGGGACAGGGGGCGCCACCTATAATTCACCCCTCCACTTT	CASSGTGGATYNSPLHF
TRBJ2-1	TRBV5-4	TRBD2	.	TGTGCCAGCAGCTTGGCGGGGGGGGCATCCTACAATGAGCAGTTCTTC	CASSLAGGASYNEQFF
TRBJ1-5	TRBV6-5	.	.	TGTGCCAGCAGCCCAATGCCCCAGGGGTATCAGCCCCAGCATTTT	CASSPMPQGYQPQHF
TRBJ2-1	TRBV11-2	TRBD2	.	TGTGCCAGCAGCCCCTCCTGGGGGGGCTACAATGAGCAGTTCTTC	CASSPSWGGYNEQFF
TRBJ2-1	TRBV27	.	.	TGTGCCAGCAGTTTATCGGGCACCTTCAATGAGCAGTTCTTC	CASSLSGTFNEQFF
TRBJ1-1	TRBV11-3	TRBD1	.	TGTGCCAGCAGCGGGGCCACAGGGGGAGGAGAAGCTTTCTTT	CASSGATGGGEAFF
TRBJ2-3	TRBV21-1	.	once	TGTGCCAGCAGCAAAGCGCTAGAGGAGGGAGGGAGAGAAAGGCAGTATTTT	CASSKALEEGGRERQYF
TRBJ2-6	TRBV28	TRBD1	.	TGTGCCAGCAGTTTCACGTGGGCCCCGGTTGGGGGACAGGGGGCACTTGGGGCCAACGTCCTGACTTTC	CASSFTWAPVGGQGALGANVLTF
TRBJ2-1	TRBV9	.	.	TGTGCCAGCAGCGCCCCGGGAGAGGGGTACAATGAGCAGTTCTTC	CASSAPGEGYNEQFF
TRBJ1-2	TRBV6-5	.	once	TGTGCCACAACGGACAATAACTATGGCTACACCTTC	CATTDNNYGYTF
TRBJ2-5	TRBV19	TRBD1	.	TGTGCCAGTAGTATGGGTCAGGGGGCACTAGAGACCCAGTACTTC	CASSMGQGALETQYF
TRBJ2-3	TRBV4-2	TRBD2	.	TGTGCCAGCAGCCAAGAGGGTCTAGCGGGAGCAGATACGCAGTATTTT	CASSQEGLAGADTQYF
TRBJ2-1	TRBV30	.	.	TGTGCCTGGACTGAGGGCTCTGAGCAGTTCTTC	CAWTEGSEQFF
TRBJ2-2	TRBV27	TRBD1	.	TGTGCCAGCGGTGACAGGGGCACCGGGGAGCTGTTTTTT	CASGDRGTGELFF
TRBJ2-3	TRBV6-6	TRBD2	.	TGTGCCAGCAGGGGACTAGCGGGGGAGCTCACAGATACGCAGTATTTT	CASRGLAGELTDTQYF
TRBJ2-2	TRBV28	TRBD2	.	TGTGCCAGCAGAACTAGCGCCGGGGAGCTGTTTTTT	CASRTSAGELFF
TRBJ2-2	TRBV7-9	TRBD2	once	TGTGCCAGCAACCTAGCGGAGATAACCGGGGAGCTGTTTTTT	CASNLAEITGELFF
TRBJ2-1	TRBV30	TRBD2	.	TGTGCCTGGAGTGTATCCCCGGGAGGGGTGATTTCGAGTTCCTACAATGAGCAGTTCTTC	CAWSVSPGGVISSSYNEQFF
TRBJ2-1	TRBV6-4	.	once	TGTGCCAGCAGTGACGGTACGGGGGAGAGGAATGAGCAGTTCTTC	CASSDGTGERNEQFF
TRBJ2-1	TRBV5-6	TRBD2	.	TGTGCCAGCAGTCTAGCGGGGGCGAACTCCTACAATGAGCAGTTCTTC	CASSLAGANSYNEQFF